This T cell receptor (beta chain) was observed in a study of shared clonotypes between healthy human individuals. Across the study: Three plates each covered CD4 naive and memory; CD8 naive two, CD8 memory one.

Per sorted-subset replicate PCR, input was approximately 0.2 ug DNA, representing tens of thousands of T cell genomes. In the original analysis: Junction-only immunoSEQ data arrived without quality scores, meaning filtering differed. Profiling relied on immunoSEQ multiplex PCR, and the TCRdb table lists in-frame clones only, not all of them. V and J calls and clone size follow that table, whereas D and trimming were derived from the DNA. The data contain hundreds of thousands of clones, approximately 74% of them seen just once; the ten biggest clones take up less than 2%. The V gene's germline CDR1 is SEHNR and CDR2 FQNEAQ (reference sequence). V was trimmed by 5 bases and J by 1 base, leaving 10 bases between them. The CDR3 is made up of 14 amino acids. Division of CD4+ cells produced a CD45RA+ naive subset and a CD45RA-negative memory subset.

The receptor's source is a woman between 25 and 40 years old in good health. V is TRBV7-9 and J is TRBJ2-3; a possible D gene is TRBD1 (5 bases). Specimen: memory CD4+ T cells sorted from blood. The sample's subset: CD45RA-negative fraction. The CDR3 sequence: CASSPTTGTDTQYF. The CDR3 DNA is TGTGCCAGCAGCCCTACGACAGGCACAGATACGCAGTATTTT.